This T cell receptor (beta chain) was found in a study of cytomegalovirus exposure and HLA in healthy donors. Overall study results and limits: The tendency of first-cohort TCR clusters to co-occur in the 120 or so validation repertoires emerged from a later analysis. Reports credit the classifier with highly specific, highly sensitive diagnosis of cytomegalovirus status. In vitro data verified three CMV-associated chains as specific for CMV antigens.

Germline V gene sequence: CDR1 GTSNPN, CDR2 SVGIG (reference sequence). The V segment lost 3 bases and the J segment 4 bases; nucleotides outside the gene matches: 4. The CDR3 has 14 amino acids. This clone was detected once. The antigen is unknown. The data were produced by immunoSEQ multiplex PCR, yet TCRdb's version contains in-frame clones alone and is incomplete. Of under 200,000 clones detected, about 89% appear once; the ten largest clones hold approximately 2.9%. This rearrangement joins TRBV30 to TRBJ2-1; 9 bases align to TRBD2. Sequences were obtained from PBMCs. The TCR comes from a young woman in good health and CMV-seropositive. CDR3 region: CAWSPGLAYNEQFF. For the CDR3, the DNA is TGTGCCTGGAGCCCGGGACTAGCTTACAATGAGCAGTTCTTC.